A single sample is the source of the 5 T cell receptor beta chains below, sequenced in a study of radiotherapy plus CTLA-4 blockade in lung cancer (dated by TCRdb to between 2017 and 2018). Library preparation was by the immunoSEQ multiplex PCR assay. TCRdb took this table from immuneACCESS and kept in-frame rearrangements with V and J called. Such tables lack part of the clones; where checked against another copy, unresolved V genes explain under half of the gap, and the rest is unexplained. Recorded for this sample are tens of thousands of clones; around three quarters of them occurred a single time. The ten largest clones represent over 15% of the sample. This specimen consisted of peripheral blood, obtained from a patient treated with radiotherapy plus ipilimumab. These receptors originate from a human donor with non-small cell lung cancer that progressed on radiotherapy plus ipilimumab.

This clone has a single count. V usage is TRBV21-1 and J usage is TRBJ1-5. TRBV21-1 is described as a pseudogene. The CDR3 runs 15 residues. The CDR3 nucleotides are TGTGCCAGCTTTCGGGAACAGAATAGCAATCAGCCCCAGCATTTT. Translating it yields CASFREQNSNQPQHF.

The chain uses TRBV28 and TRBJ1-5; a weak D match, TRBD1 (5 bases). Germline CDR1 and CDR2: MDHEN and SYDVKM. Trimming took off 3 bases at V and 0 bases at J, with 12 bases between the two ends. This CDR3 comprises 16 residues. The CDR3 protein is CASSFSLGDSNQPQHF. As DNA, the CDR3 is TGTGCCAGCAGTTTCTCCCTAGGGGATAGCAATCAGCCCCAGCATTTT.

This clone showed up just a few times. This rearrangement joins TRBV9 to TRBJ2-2, with 12 bases identical to TRBD2. CDR1 is SGDLS, CDR2 YYNGEE, per germline. The CDR3 has 18 amino acids. The V gene end was trimmed by 2 bases and the J gene end by 5 bases; junction bases not matched to a gene: 10. CDR3 residues: CASSVSSGRAMGTGELFF. Written as DNA, the CDR3 is TGTGCCAGCAGCGTTTCTAGCGGGAGGGCCATGGGGACCGGGGAGCTGTTTTTT.

The CDR3 sequence: CASSLAVSDTQYF. CDR3 DNA sequence: TGTGCCAGCAGCTTAGCCGTATCTGATACGCAGTATTTT. The gene calls are TRBV7-6 and TRBJ2-3; no clear D. V was shortened by 0 bases and J by 6 bases, with 7 bases between the two germline ends. This CDR3 is 13 amino acids long. The V gene's germline CDR1 is SGHVS and CDR2 FNYEAQ.

V gene TRBV6-5 combines with J gene TRBJ1-1; D might be TRBD1 (6 bases). The germline CDR1 and CDR2 sequences are MNHEY and SVGAGI. V lost 7 bases and J lost 7, with 22 bases in between. The CDR3 has 15 residues. CDR3 sequence: CASNYGGTKGNEAFF. DNA of the CDR3: TGTGCCAGCAACTATGGGGGGACAAAGGGTAATGAAGCTTTCTTT.